This T cell receptor (beta chain) is from a study of blood T cell repertoires in COVID-19. For the study at large: T cells, B-cell-depleted T cells, or PBMCs provided the cDNA or gDNA that served as material.

Assignment of participants to cohorts was predicated upon participant-reported clinical history. Original processing methods: Cell counts per sample came from amplifying reference gene primers. Profiled with immunoSEQ multiplex PCR; TCRdb holds only in-frame clones, not every one. D and trimming come from the DNA, and the V and J calls and clone size come from that table. The sample carries some 150,000 clones, over 70% recorded once. There are a few counts of this clone. The limits of the CDR3 on the DNA are not certain, so only TCRdb's listed CDR3 is given. The CDR3 is 24 amino acids in total, end residues counted.

This receptor was taken from a woman aged 50 to 65 in a cohort exposed to, infected with or recovered from COVID-19 (not recorded which). Sequencing input: PBMCs or T cells enriched from blood (not recorded which). The chain carries TRBV21-1 and TRBJ2-3; the table's D call, TRBD2, has no DNA check behind it. TRBV21-1 is a pseudogene segment. The CDR3 region is CASSKVGGGTVGCSKSNSTDTQYF.